Included here is one TCR beta chain sequence, with context. Its specificity is not known. Germline values: CDR1 MNHEY, CDR2 SMNVEV (reference sequence). This CDR3 has 11 residues. V gave up 3 bases and J gave up 7 bases, with 6 bases separating them. Time point here: naive CD8 control sorted from an acute-time-point sample. People who inject drugs in the Montreal Hepatitis C Cohort were donors. TCRdb's table, derived via immunoSEQ multiplex PCR, lists solely in-frame clones and lacks some. Of approximately 39,000 clones listed, 80% to 90% are singletons. This sample was taken from a study of CD8 T cells in acute hepatitis C reinfection. Notes on the study in general: Overrepresentation in the naive pool did not explain the preferential TRBV04 and TRBV06 usage seen in all groups. Alphabeta pairing of public clonotypes could not be determined from bulk TCRbeta data. Differing sequencing approaches may have limited exact matches to other epitopes.

The rearrangement uses TRBV27 and TRBJ1-1; D unresolved. The sequenced sample was naive CD8+ T cells from PBMCs. This clonotype was obtained from a man aged 25 to 45 with chronic hepatitis C. The CDR3 region is CASSFGLEAFF. The CDR3 DNA sequence: TGTGCCAGCAGTTTTGGGCTTGAAGCTTTCTTT.